This T cell receptor beta chain was documented in a study of T cell changes during pregnancy in multiple sclerosis. The repertoire was sequenced with immunoSEQ multiplex PCR; TCRdb's copy has only in-frame clones and lacks some. Of approximately 37,000 clones in the sample, 80% to 95% were seen once. This sample comprised CD4+ T cells from peripheral blood mononuclear cells, obtained in the third trimester of pregnancy. This TCR derives from a female donor in good health, enrolled as a control in a pregnancy study.

CDR3: CASTEQGPSYGYTF. The CDR3 nucleotides read TGTGCCAGCACCGAACAGGGCCCATCCTATGGCTACACCTTC. The J gene is TRBJ1-2, the V gene TRBV2, with D perhaps matching TRBD1 (6 bases). Trimming took 7 bases from V and 4 from J, leaving 16 bases between them. The CDR3 length is 14 residues. Germline V lookup: CDR1 SNHLY, CDR2 FYNNEI.